Presented here are 23 T cell receptor beta chains from one specimen sequenced in a study of blood T cell repertoires in COVID-19. This table comes from immunoSEQ multiplex PCR, and its TCRdb copy is limited to in-frame clones, with some not included. This table has under 65,000 clones, approximately 90% appearing once. The sample comprised peripheral blood. All receptors derive from a man in his forties or fifties with acute or convalescent COVID-19.

The chain recombines TRBV14 with TRBJ2-4; 7 nucleotides agree with TRBD1. Germline V gene data show CDR1 as SGHDN and CDR2 as FVKESK. The ends lost 4 bases at V and 0 bases at J; junction bases unmatched: 12. This CDR3 spans 18 amino acids. The CDR3 nucleotides read TGTGCCAGCAGCCCGACCGGGACAGAAGTTATAGCCAAAAACATTCAGTACTTC. It encodes CASSPTGTEVIAKNIQYF. Drawing the rest from reference TRBV14 and TRBJ2-4, the complete variable domain is EAGVTQFPSHSVIEKGQTVTLRCDPISGHDNLYWYRRVMGKEIKFLLHFVKESKQDESGMPNNRFLAERTGGTYSTLKVQPAELEDSGVYFCASSPTGTEVIAKNIQYFGAGTRLSVL.

The V and J genes are TRBV19 and TRBJ2-3; 15 bases map to TRBD2. This CDR3 region has 19 residues. V lost 4 bases to trimming and J lost 2 bases; unmatched junction nucleotides: 10. Germline-derived CDR1 and CDR2 are LNHDA and SQIVND (reference sequence). The CDR3 reads CASSTAAGTSGGTTDTQYF. In DNA, the CDR3 is TGTGCCAGTAGTACAGCAGCCGGGACTAGCGGGGGGACCACAGATACGCAGTATTTT.

The chain couples TRBV5-1 to TRBJ2-2; TRBD2 matches 9 bases. The trim removed 2 bases at V and 7 bases at J, leaving 6 bases unmatched. The CDR3 has 15 residues. Germline CDR1 and CDR2: SGHRS and YFSETQ. The CDR3 protein is CASSLRTSEGGELFF. DNA of the CDR3: TGCGCCAGCAGCTTAAGGACTAGCGAAGGCGGGGAGCTGTTTTTT.

The chain joins TRBV19 to TRBJ2-7, with 9 positions matching TRBD1. This CDR3 comprises 15 residues. Germline V CDR1 and CDR2: LNHDA, SQIVND (reference sequence). The V and J ends lost 2 bases and 4 bases, in that order; junction bases with no gene match: 6. CDR3 nucleotides: TGTGCCAGTAGTATAACGGGACAGGGAGGATACGAGCAGTACTTC. Protein sequence: CASSITGQGGYEQYF.

J is TRBJ1-2 and V is TRBV30; 7 nucleotides line up with TRBD1. The V gene end was trimmed by 4 bases and the J gene end by 5 bases; junction bases not matched to a gene: 7. The CDR3 loop spans 13 amino acids. In germline, CDR1 is GTSNPN, CDR2 SVGIG (reference sequence). In DNA form, the CDR3 reads TGTGCCTGGAACCCAGGGGGGAAATATGGCTACACCTTC. It is translated as CAWNPGGKYGYTF.

V is TRBV9 and J is TRBJ2-3, with TRBD1 matching over 11 bases. CDR1 is SGDLS and CDR2 is YYNGEE in the germline V gene. J was trimmed by 0 bases and V by 2 bases; bases with no gene match: 2. The CDR3 contains 16 residues. CDR3 amino acids: CASSVDRGRSTDTQYF. The DNA of the CDR3 is TGTGCCAGCAGCGTGGACAGGGGGCGCAGCACAGATACGCAGTATTTT.

The V call is TRBV4-1, the J call TRBJ1-5; D possibly corresponds to TRBD1 (5 bases). CDR1 and CDR2 (germline): MGHRA, YSYEKL. Trimming removed 0 bases at V and 7 bases at J, with 13 bases between. This CDR3 contains 15 residues. This CDR3 is CASSQEHGGGQPQHF. The CDR3 nucleotides are TGCGCCAGCAGCCAAGAACACGGGGGTGGACAGCCCCAGCATTTT.

The chain is built from TRBV12-5 and TRBJ2-1; TRBD1 aligns across 8 bases. Germline CDR1 is LGHNT and CDR2 is FRNRAP. J gave up 3 bases and V 1 base, and 8 bases lay outside the gene matches. This CDR3 is 17 amino acids long. The CDR3 DNA sequence: TGTGCTAGTGGTTTGGCCCCCGGGACAGGAGGCTACAATGAGCAGTTCTTC. Translating it yields CASGLAPGTGGYNEQFF.

This clone was observed a single time. This chain connects TRBV7-8 to TRBJ1-6, with 7 positions matching TRBD1. The germline CDR1 and CDR2 sequences are SGHVS and FQNEAQ. This CDR3 comprises 15 residues. J gave up 7 bases and V 1 base, and 4 bases lay outside the gene matches. CDR3 nucleotides: TGTGCCAGCAGCTTAGAGGGGACAGCCAATTCACCCCTCCACTTT. This translates into CASSLEGTANSPLHF.

The chain uses TRBV9 and TRBJ2-2; a weak D match, TRBD2 (6 bases). Germline CDR1 and CDR2: SGDLS and YYNGEE. The CDR3 sequence is 13 residues long. Trimming removed 3 bases from V and 6 bases from J, with 9 bases in between. DNA of the CDR3: TGTGCCAGCAGCGCCACTAGCCCCGGGGAGCTGTTTTTT. Residues: CASSATSPGELFF. The variable domain in full, with the rest retrieved from reference TRBV9 and TRBJ2-2, is DSGVTQTPKHLITATGQRVTLRCSPRSGDLSVYWYQQSLDQGLQFLIQYYNGEERAKGNILERFSAQQFPDLHSELNLSSLELGDSALYFCASSATSPGELFFGEGSRLTVL.

The J gene is TRBJ2-7, the V gene TRBV29-1; TRBD2 agrees at 7 bases. Looked up from germline, CDR1 is SQVTM and CDR2 is ANQGSEA. Germline trimming cut 6 bases from V and 2 bases from J; bases unmatched to any gene: 13. CDR3 length equals 15 residues. The CDR3 loop reads CSVAGVGGATYEQYF. The CDR3 DNA sequence: TGCAGCGTAGCCGGGGTGGGAGGGGCGACCTACGAGCAGTACTTC.

The chain uses TRBV7-2 and TRBJ2-1; D is perhaps TRBD1 (6 bases). The CDR3 contains 15 residues. V was pared by 1 base and J by 5 bases, with 12 bases between. Germline CDR1 SGHTA, CDR2 FQGNSA. CDR3 DNA sequence: TGTGCCAGCAGCTTAGGGGACACTAAACACAATGAGCAGTTCTTC. This encodes CASSLGDTKHNEQFF. Using reference TRBV7-2 and TRBJ2-1 for the parts outside the CDR3, the full variable domain is GAGVSQSPSNKVTEKGKDVELRCDPISGHTALYWYRQSLGQGLEFLIYFQGNSAPDKSGLPSDRFSAERTGGSVSTLTIQRTQQEDSAVYLCASSLGDTKHNEQFFGPGTRLTVL.

The chain is built from TRBV10-2 and TRBJ1-6; D possibly corresponds to TRBD1 (5 bases). Trimming removed 6 bases from V and 10 bases from J, with 19 bases in between. Germline V gives CDR1 WSHSY, CDR2 SAAADI. The CDR3 runs 15 residues. CDR3 nucleotides: TGCGCCAGCAGCCAATCCCCGGGGGAAGGATCACCCCTCCACTTT. It is translated as CASSQSPGEGSPLHF.

This clone was picked up one time. The chain couples TRBV30 to TRBJ2-7; 7 positions agree with TRBD1. Trimming removed 7 bases from V and 4 bases from J; junction bases left unmatched: 13. The germline CDR1 and CDR2 sequences are GTSNPN and SVGIG (reference sequence). The CDR3 has 14 amino acids. The CDR3 region has the DNA TGTGCCTTGGAGAATCCGGGACAGACTTACGAGCAGTACTTC. Amino acid sequence: CALENPGQTYEQYF.

V usage is TRBV19 and J usage is TRBJ1-4, with 7 bases aligning to TRBD1. The CDR3 is 14 amino acids. Germline V gives CDR1 LNHDA, CDR2 SQIVND (reference sequence). V lost 9 bases to trimming and J lost 6 bases; unmatched junction nucleotides: 10. The CDR3 DNA follows: TGTGCCAGCCAACGACAGGGACCGGATGAAAAACTGTTTTTT. Encoded protein: CASQRQGPDEKLFF.

This sequence joins TRBV6-2 or TRBV6-3 and TRBJ1-5, with a weak D call TRBD1 (5 bases). V lost 6 bases, J lost 6 bases, and 18 bases lay in between. The CDR3 runs 15 residues. Germline CDR1 is MNHEY and CDR2 is SVGEGT. The CDR3 nucleotides read TGTGCCAGCAGCTCTAGCGGGGGGGGTAGTCAGCCCCAGCATTTT. It specifies CASSSSGGGSQPQHF.

This chain's CDR3 is CASSPYSGGATDTQYF. Written as DNA, the CDR3 is TGCGCCAGCAGCCCTTACAGTGGGGGGGCGACAGATACGCAGTATTTT. The chain carries TRBV4-1 and TRBJ2-3, with D tentatively TRBD2 (7 bases). Trimming cost V 4 bases and J 3 bases, with 17 bases left between them. The CDR3 sequence is 16 residues long. The germline V gene encodes CDR1 MGHRA and CDR2 YSYEKL.

The V call is TRBV21-1, the J call TRBJ1-3; TRBD1, the table's D call, lacks a check against the DNA. TRBV21-1 is classified as a pseudogene. The CDR3 consists of 17 residues. CDR3 sequence reads: CASSDRTGVLTGNTIYF. CDR3 sequence (DNA): TGTGCCAGCAGCGATCGGACAGGGGTATTAACTGGAAACACCATATATTTT.

CDR3: CASSDVLGGAGETQYF. The CDR3 DNA reads as TGTGCCAGCAGTGACGTTCTCGGGGGGGCCGGGGAGACCCAGTACTTC. The gene calls are TRBV2 and TRBJ2-5; the match to TRBD2 covers 8 bases. Germline trimming cut 3 bases from V and 5 bases from J; bases unmatched to any gene: 11. The CDR3 contains 16 residues. The germline gives CDR1 SNHLY, CDR2 FYNNEI.

This chain uses TRBV3-1 (or the pseudogene TRBV3-2) with TRBJ2-5, with TRBD2 matching 7 bases. The CDR3 runs to 17 residues. From germline, CDR1 is LGHDT and CDR2 YNNKEL (reference sequence). With V trimmed by 5 bases and J by 4 bases, 16 bases remained unmatched. The CDR3 loop reads CASSSLWGGNSRETQYF. The CDR3 DNA follows: TGTGCCAGCAGCTCCCTTTGGGGAGGGAACTCAAGAGAGACCCAGTACTTC.

The genes are TRBV19 and TRBJ1-1, with D maybe TRBD1 (5 bases). V lost 3 bases to trimming and J lost 2 bases, with 10 bases between them. Germline CDR1 and CDR2: LNHDA and SQIVND (reference sequence). This CDR3 contains 14 residues. This CDR3 reads CASSILGRNTEAFF. The CDR3 bases are TGTGCCAGTAGTATTCTGGGGCGAAACACTGAAGCTTTCTTT. Looking up the rest from reference TRBV19 and TRBJ1-1 gives the full variable domain: DGGITQSPKYLFRKEGQNVTLSCEQNLNHDAMYWYRQDPGQGLRLIYYSQIVNDFQKGDIAEGYSVSREKKESFPLTVTSAQKNPTAFYLCASSILGRNTEAFFGQGTRLTVV.

The rearrangement joins TRBV19 to TRBJ2-1; TRBD2 matches 11 bases. Germline lookup yields CDR1 LNHDA and CDR2 SQIVND (reference sequence). J was trimmed by 9 bases and V by 5 bases; bases with no gene match: 9. CDR3 length: 15 amino acids. The CDR3 DNA sequence: TGTGCCAGTAGTCAAGGTAGCGGGGGGGCGGGTGAGCAGTTCTTC. This codes for CASSQGSGGAGEQFF.

This clone was seen just once. The V and J genes are TRBV15 and TRBJ2-1; 10 nucleotides match TRBD1. J gave up 6 bases and V 8 bases, and 4 bases lay outside the gene matches. CDR1 is LNHNV and CDR2 is YYDKDF in the germline V gene (reference sequence). This CDR3 is built from 13 residues. CDR3 sequence reads: CATGDRGGNEQFF. The CDR3 region has the DNA TGTGCCACCGGGGACAGGGGCGGCAATGAGCAGTTCTTC.